The 28 T cell receptor beta chains below come from one sample, sequenced in a study of blood T cell repertoires in COVID-19. TCRdb's table, derived via immunoSEQ multiplex PCR, lists solely in-frame clones and lacks some. Of around 370,000 clones detected, over 80% appear once; the ten largest clones hold around 6%. The sample consisted of peripheral blood. These receptors came from a woman aged 50 to 65 with COVID-19, enrolled during active disease.

The chain is built from TRBV7-9 and TRBJ1-3; D possibly corresponds to TRBD1 (5 bases). CDR1 is SEHNR and CDR2 is FQNEAQ in the germline V gene (reference sequence). The CDR3 has 15 amino acids. Trimming stripped 5 bases from V and 0 bases from J, with 11 bases between. CDR3 loop: CASSRQSHSGNTIYF. The CDR3 bases are TGTGCCAGCAGCCGACAGTCCCACTCTGGAAACACCATATATTTT. Full variable domain (outside the CDR3, taken from reference TRBV7-9 and TRBJ1-3): DTGVSQNPRHKITKRGQNVTFRCDPISEHNRLYWYRQTLGQGPEFLTYFQNEAQLEKSRLLSDRFSAERPKGSFSTLEIQRTEQGDSAMYLCASSRQSHSGNTIYFGEGSWLTVV.

This chain connects TRBV27 to TRBJ2-2, with TRBD1 as a possible D gene (6 bases). The CDR3 contains 16 residues. Germline assignment: CDR1 MNHEY and CDR2 SMNVEV (reference sequence). V gave up 1 base and J gave up 0 bases, with 9 bases separating them. The CDR3 loop is CASSLFRTANTGELFF. CDR3 DNA sequence: TGTGCCAGCAGTTTATTTCGGACAGCGAACACCGGGGAGCTGTTTTTT.

The rearrangement joins TRBV3-1 (or the pseudogene TRBV3-2) to TRBJ1-1; D not certain. CDR3 length: 14 amino acids. The germline V and J ends were trimmed by 0 bases and 1 base, with 6 bases remaining between them. CDR1 is LGHDT, CDR2 YNNKEL, per germline (reference sequence). The CDR3 here is CASSQDGRNTEAFF. CDR3 coding DNA: TGTGCCAGCAGCCAAGACGGGAGGAACACTGAAGCTTTCTTT.

CDR3 sequence reads: CASSHDGTGSTYNEQFF. CDR3 in DNA: TGCGCCAGCAGCCACGACGGGACAGGGAGTACATACAATGAGCAGTTCTTC. The chain uses TRBV4-1 and TRBJ2-1; 9 bases are shared with TRBD1. This CDR3 is 17 amino acids long. The V gene end was trimmed by 3 bases and the J gene end by 4 bases; junction bases not matched to a gene: 10. CDR1 is MGHRA and CDR2 is YSYEKL in the germline V gene.

The chain uses TRBV27 and TRBJ1-1; 7 nucleotides agree with TRBD1. The CDR3 is made up of 14 amino acids. Germline trimming cut 3 bases from V and 5 bases from J; bases unmatched to any gene: 6. Germline CDR1 is MNHEY and CDR2 is SMNVEV (reference sequence). The CDR3: CASSFRQGRTEAFF. The CDR3 DNA reads TGTGCCAGCAGTTTTCGACAGGGTAGAACTGAAGCTTTCTTT.

V is TRBV24-1 and J is TRBJ2-1; D ambiguous. Per the germline V gene, CDR1 is KGHDR and CDR2 is SFDVKD. V shed 3 bases and J shed 1 base, with 12 bases lying between them. The CDR3 has 16 amino acids. The CDR3 nucleotides read TGTGCCACCAGTGATCCCGACACCCTATCCTACAATGAGCAGTTCTTC. Translating it yields CATSDPDTLSYNEQFF.

V usage is TRBV14 and J usage is TRBJ2-1; D is unresolved. The germline V gene has CDR1 SGHDN and CDR2 FVKESK. The CDR3 spans 15 residues. V was trimmed by 0 bases and J by 6 bases, leaving 12 bases between them. DNA of the CDR3: TGTGCCAGCAGCCAAGATCTCCTAGTCTCCAATGAGCAGTTCTTC. Translation: CASSQDLLVSNEQFF.

CDR3 coding DNA: TGTGCCAGCAGTCGAACCCAGGGGGTAACCTACGAGCAGTACTTC. Its translation: CASSRTQGVTYEQYF. The J gene is TRBJ2-7, the V gene TRBV6-5; 7 positions match TRBD1. CDR1 and CDR2 from the germline V gene are MNHEY and SVGAGI. With V trimmed by 5 bases and J by 2 bases, 9 bases remained unmatched. The CDR3 is 15 amino acids.

This clone was recorded a few times. This chain links TRBV5-4 with TRBJ2-1; TRBD2 aligns across 7 bases. CDR1 is SGHNT and CDR2 is YYREEE in the germline V gene (reference sequence). CDR3 length equals 15 residues. V was clipped by 0 bases and J by 4 bases; unmatched bases: 4. The DNA of the CDR3 is TGTGCCAGCAGCTTGGGACTAGCAGATTACAATGAGCAGTTCTTC. This gives the protein CASSLGLADYNEQFF.

The V gene is TRBV29-1, the J gene TRBJ1-2; 7 nucleotides align to TRBD1. Germline V CDR1 and CDR2: SQVTM, ANQGSEA. The CDR3 contains 13 residues. After removal of 6 bases from V and 3 bases from J, the junction contained 7 bases not matched to a gene. The CDR3 bases are TGCAGCGTCGCGACAGGGACCTACTATGGCTACACCTTC. Its translation is CSVATGTYYGYTF.

CDR3 amino acids: CASSVAPGQGYGYTF. The CDR3, as DNA: TGTGCCAGCAGCGTAGCCCCGGGACAGGGTTATGGCTACACCTTC. V usage is TRBV9 and J usage is TRBJ1-2; 9 positions agree with TRBD1. CDR1 is SGDLS, CDR2 YYNGEE, per germline. The CDR3 is made up of 15 amino acids. With V trimmed by 0 bases and J by 5 bases, 5 bases remained unmatched.

This clone was recorded a few times. This chain joins TRBV6-6 and TRBJ2-7; 7 bases agree with TRBD1. V trimming: 2 bases; J trimming: 2 bases; junction bases outside the gene matches: 6. The CDR3 has 15 residues. Germline values: CDR1 MNHNY, CDR2 SVGAGI (reference sequence). In DNA, the CDR3 is TGTGCCAGCAGTTACGGGACAGCCCGAACCTACGAGCAGTACTTC. Translated: CASSYGTARTYEQYF.

V and J are TRBV6-5 and TRBJ2-6; 7 bases agree with TRBD1. With V trimmed by 4 bases and J by 0 bases, 3 bases remained unmatched. CDR1 is MNHEY, CDR2 SVGAGI, per germline. This CDR3 region has 16 residues. The CDR3 region has the DNA TGTGCCAGCAGTTCCCGACAGGGCTCTGGGGCCAACGTCCTGACTTTC. Translation: CASSSRQGSGANVLTF.

This clone was picked up one time. The chain combines TRBV4-1 with TRBJ2-7; tentatively, D is TRBD1 (6 bases). The CDR3 sequence is 15 residues long. The V gene's germline CDR1 is MGHRA and CDR2 YSYEKL. V lost 4 bases and J lost 3, with 16 bases in between. DNA of the CDR3: TGCGCCAGCAGCCCAGGGACATCAGCACGCTACGAGCAGTACTTC. Amino acids: CASSPGTSARYEQYF.

The chain links TRBV6-6 to TRBJ1-2, with a weak D call TRBD1 (6 bases). CDR1 and CDR2 (germline): MNHNY, SVGAGI (reference sequence). There are 14 residues in the CDR3. Trimming took off 6 bases at V and 8 bases at J, with 19 bases between the two ends. The CDR3 DNA reads TGTGCCAGCAGCCTCCGGGGGGGCGAGGGAGGCTACACCTTC. Encoded protein: CASSLRGGEGGYTF.

The chain links TRBV21-1 to TRBJ1-2; the table's D call, TRBD1, has no DNA check behind it. TRBV21-1 is a pseudogene locus. This CDR3 has 13 residues. Written as DNA, the CDR3 is TGTGCCAGCAGCAACCATCACAGTTATGGCTACACCTTC. Protein product: CASSNHHSYGYTF.

The chain carries TRBV7-2 and TRBJ1-5; 8 bases map to TRBD1. The germline V gene has CDR1 SGHTA and CDR2 FQGNSA. CDR3 size: 17 residues. V lost 5 bases to trimming and J lost 0 bases; unmatched junction nucleotides: 9. The CDR3 loop is CASSPTGQVYSNQPQHF. The CDR3 DNA reads as TGTGCCAGCAGCCCCACGGGACAGGTTTATAGCAATCAGCCCCAGCATTTT.

This rearrangement joins TRBV24-1 to TRBJ1-2, with D tentatively TRBD1 (6 bases). Trimming took off 2 bases at V and 5 bases at J, with 11 bases between the two ends. The CDR3 has 14 amino acids. Germline lookup yields CDR1 KGHDR and CDR2 SFDVKD. In nucleotides, the CDR3 is TGTGCCACCAGTGATTCGGGGGGCGATTATGGCTACACCTTC. It translates to CATSDSGGDYGYTF.

The rearrangement uses TRBV7-8 and TRBJ2-1, with TRBD2 matching over 11 bases. Looked up from germline, CDR1 is SGHVS and CDR2 is FQNEAQ. CDR3 size: 15 residues. V trimming: 2 bases; J trimming: 8 bases; junction bases outside the gene matches: 5. CDR3 DNA: TGTGCCAGCAGCTTATTACTAGCGGGAGACTATGAGCAGTTCTTC. Encoded protein: CASSLLLAGDYEQFF.

The chain carries TRBV24-1 and TRBJ2-1; the match to TRBD2 covers 10 bases. Germline V gives CDR1 KGHDR, CDR2 SFDVKD. V dropped 7 bases and J dropped 7; count of bases not matched to a gene: 6. CDR3 size: 14 residues. The CDR3 here is CATRAGGPGNEQFF. CDR3 DNA sequence: TGTGCCACCAGAGCGGGAGGGCCGGGTAATGAGCAGTTCTTC.

The chain joins TRBV29-1 to TRBJ1-2; 11 positions agree with TRBD1. J lost 3 bases, V lost 4 bases, and 7 bases had no gene match. The CDR3 consists of 15 residues. Germline V gene lookup returns CDR1 SQVTM and CDR2 ANQGSEA. The DNA of the CDR3 is TGCAGCGTTGGGAGGGGACAGGGGGGCCACTATGGCTACACCTTC. Its protein is CSVGRGQGGHYGYTF.

The chain couples TRBV2 to TRBJ2-7; no clear D gene. CDR1 and CDR2 (germline): SNHLY, FYNNEI. This CDR3 region has 15 residues. The V and J ends lost 4 bases and 0 bases respectively, with 13 bases between them. The CDR3 spells CASSGAPTDSYEQYF. Here the CDR3 DNA reads TGTGCCAGCAGTGGGGCCCCCACCGACTCCTACGAGCAGTACTTC.

This chain joins TRBV7-8 and TRBJ1-1; D not certain. Germline V CDR1 and CDR2: SGHVS, FQNEAQ. This CDR3 is built from 15 residues. Trimming took off 4 bases at V and 0 bases at J, with 12 bases between the two ends. The CDR3 sequence is CASSSQVRMNTEAFF. The CDR3 DNA is TGTGCCAGCAGCTCCCAGGTGCGCATGAACACTGAAGCTTTCTTT.

The chain uses TRBV18 and TRBJ2-1, with 10 bases fitting TRBD2. J was trimmed by 6 bases and V by 2 bases; bases with no gene match: 4. The CDR3 spans 15 residues. The germline V gene has CDR1 KGHSH and CDR2 LQKENI. CDR3 bases: TGTGCCAGCTCACCATTGCCTAGCGGGGGCAATGAGCAGTTCTTC. Amino acid sequence: CASSPLPSGGNEQFF.

This clone has more than one count but fewer than ten. This rearrangement joins TRBV24-1 to TRBJ2-3; tentative D call: TRBD1 (6 bases). Germline V gene lookup returns CDR1 KGHDR and CDR2 SFDVKD. This CDR3 is 15 amino acids long. Trimming pared 6 bases from V and 6 bases from J, leaving 18 bases between. This CDR3 reads CATSPRTGFGDTQYF. DNA for the CDR3: TGTGCCACCAGTCCCAGAACAGGGTTTGGGGATACGCAGTATTTT.

The genes are TRBV27 and TRBJ2-1; 8 bases map to TRBD2. Trimming took 7 bases from V and 1 from J; bases not matched to a gene: 9. The CDR3 sequence is 16 residues long. CDR1 is MNHEY, CDR2 SMNVEV, per germline (reference sequence). CDR3 in amino acids: CASTLLAGGSYNEQFF. CDR3 coding DNA: TGTGCCAGCACGCTACTGGCGGGAGGATCCTACAATGAGCAGTTCTTC.

V usage is TRBV10-1 and J usage is TRBJ1-1; D is perhaps TRBD1 (6 bases). CDR1 is WNHNN and CDR2 is SYGVQD in the germline V gene (reference sequence). The CDR3 runs to 15 residues. V was cut by 0 bases and J by 10 bases, with 18 bases left in between. CDR3 protein: CASSESRQGLVPAFF. The CDR3 nucleotides are TGCGCCAGCAGTGAGTCGCGTCAGGGGCTAGTTCCAGCTTTCTTT.

This chain uses TRBV28 with TRBJ2-3, with a tentative D call TRBD1 (5 bases). CDR1 is MDHEN and CDR2 is SYDVKM in the germline V gene. CDR3 length: 12 amino acids. The V end was cut by 5 bases, the J end by 5 bases, with 8 bases between. The CDR3 DNA follows: TGTGCCAGCAGTATCAGGGTAGATACGCAGTATTTT. Translated, it gives CASSIRVDTQYF.